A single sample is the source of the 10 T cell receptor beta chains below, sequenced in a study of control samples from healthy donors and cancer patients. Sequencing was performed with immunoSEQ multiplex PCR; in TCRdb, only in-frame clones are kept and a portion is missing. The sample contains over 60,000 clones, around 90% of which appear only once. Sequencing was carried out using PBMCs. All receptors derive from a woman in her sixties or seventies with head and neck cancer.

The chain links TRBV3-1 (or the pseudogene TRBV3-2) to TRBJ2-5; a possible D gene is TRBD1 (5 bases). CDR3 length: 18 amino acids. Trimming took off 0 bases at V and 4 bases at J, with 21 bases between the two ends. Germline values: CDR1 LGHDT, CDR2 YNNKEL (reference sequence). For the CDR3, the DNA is TGTGCCAGCAGCCAAGATCTTCGTGGCCAGGACATAACAGAGACCCAGTACTTC. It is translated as CASSQDLRGQDITETQYF.

DNA for the CDR3: TGTGCCAGCAGCTTGTCTGCTGGCTACACCTTC. This codes for CASSLSAGYTF. V usage is TRBV5-6 and J usage is TRBJ1-2; D gene unclear. The V end was cut by 1 base, the J end by 7 bases, with 5 bases between. Per germline, CDR1 SGHDT and CDR2 YYEEEE. The CDR3 is made up of 11 amino acids.

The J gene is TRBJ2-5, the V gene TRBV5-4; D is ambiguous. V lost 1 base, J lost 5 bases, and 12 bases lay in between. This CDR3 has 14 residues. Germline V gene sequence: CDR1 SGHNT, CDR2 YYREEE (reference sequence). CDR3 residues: CASSLFSSRETQYF. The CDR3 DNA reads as TGTGCCAGCAGCTTGTTTAGCTCCCGGGAGACCCAGTACTTC. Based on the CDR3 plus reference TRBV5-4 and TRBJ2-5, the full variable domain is ETGVTQSPTHLIKTRGQQVTLRCSSQSGHNTVSWYQQALGQGPQFIFQYYREEENGRGNFPPRFSGLQFPNYSSELNVNALELDDSALYLCASSLFSSRETQYFGPGTRLLVL.

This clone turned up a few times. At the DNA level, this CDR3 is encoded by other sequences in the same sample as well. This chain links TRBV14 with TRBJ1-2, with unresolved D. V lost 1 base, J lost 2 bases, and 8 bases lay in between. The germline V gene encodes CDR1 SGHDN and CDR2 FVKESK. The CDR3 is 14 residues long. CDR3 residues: CASSQVAVNYGYTF. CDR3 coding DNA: TGTGCCAGCAGCCAAGTGGCAGTGAACTATGGCTACACCTTC.

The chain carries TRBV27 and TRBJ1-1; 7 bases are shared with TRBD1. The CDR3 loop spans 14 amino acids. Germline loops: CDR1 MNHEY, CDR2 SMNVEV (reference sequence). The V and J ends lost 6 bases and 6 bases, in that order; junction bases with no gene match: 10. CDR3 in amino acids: CASSSSGQAPEAFF. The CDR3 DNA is TGTGCCAGCAGCTCATCCGGACAGGCCCCTGAAGCTTTCTTT.

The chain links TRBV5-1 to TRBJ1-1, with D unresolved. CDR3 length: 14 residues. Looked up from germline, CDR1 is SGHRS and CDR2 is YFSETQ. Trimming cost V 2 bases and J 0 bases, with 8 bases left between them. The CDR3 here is CASSFGNMNTEAFF. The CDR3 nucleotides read TGCGCCAGCAGCTTTGGGAACATGAACACTGAAGCTTTCTTT.

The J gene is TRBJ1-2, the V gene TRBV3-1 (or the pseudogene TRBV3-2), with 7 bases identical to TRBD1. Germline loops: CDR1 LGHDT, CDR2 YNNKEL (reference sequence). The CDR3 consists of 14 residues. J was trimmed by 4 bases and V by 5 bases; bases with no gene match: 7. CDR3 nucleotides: TGTGCCAGCAGCTTATCCGACAGGGCCTATGGCTACACCTTC. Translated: CASSLSDRAYGYTF.

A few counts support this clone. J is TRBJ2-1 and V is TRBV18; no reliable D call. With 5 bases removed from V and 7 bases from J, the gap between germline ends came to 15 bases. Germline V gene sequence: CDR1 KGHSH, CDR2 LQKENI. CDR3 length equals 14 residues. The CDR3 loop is CASSTELVGNEQFF. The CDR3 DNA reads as TGTGCCAGCTCAACCGAGCTAGTAGGTAATGAGCAGTTCTTC.

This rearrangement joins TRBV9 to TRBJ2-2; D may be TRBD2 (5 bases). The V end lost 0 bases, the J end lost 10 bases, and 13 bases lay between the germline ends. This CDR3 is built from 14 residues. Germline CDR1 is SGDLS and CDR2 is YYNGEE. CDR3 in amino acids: CASSVAEGDPELFF. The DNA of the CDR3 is TGTGCCAGCAGCGTAGCAGAGGGTGACCCGGAGCTGTTTTTT.

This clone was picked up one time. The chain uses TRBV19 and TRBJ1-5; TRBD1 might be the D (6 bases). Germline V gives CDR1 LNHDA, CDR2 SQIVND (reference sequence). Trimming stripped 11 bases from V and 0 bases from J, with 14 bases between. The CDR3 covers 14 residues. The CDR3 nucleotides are TGTGCCGCCTCGAGGGGGATTAGCAATCAGCCCCAGCATTTT. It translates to CAASRGISNQPQHF.